This T cell receptor beta chain comes out of a study of T cell repertoires in cytomegalovirus infection. Study in general: Public TCR beta signatures indicated both CMV infection and matching HLA type.

Using its own MiXCR run on the reads, TCRdb lists one record per CDR3 protein. The sample consists of nearly 700,000 distinct CDR3 sequences, around 35% of them appearing once. The ends lost 0 bases at V and 5 bases at J; junction bases unmatched: 5. The V gene's germline CDR1 is SGHRS and CDR2 YFSETQ. This CDR3 comprises 15 residues. As concerns this clonotype: The target antigen is unknown.

Study conclusions and caveats: The ex vivo response showed dominance by HLA-C-restricted CMV-specific TCR beta clonotypes.

This sample comprised cultured PBMCs, obtained from culture after CMV antigen stimulation. V and J are TRBV5-1 and TRBJ2-5, with 9 bases aligning to TRBD2. The clonotype comes from a human donor in good health (CMV status not recorded). Some clones in this sample may be carry-over from other donors' samples. DNA of the CDR3: TGCGCCAGCAGCTTGGCGGCGGGGGGGCTTGAGACCCAGTACTTC. Protein product: CASSLAAGGLETQYF.